This T cell receptor beta chain is from a study of shared clonotypes between healthy human individuals. Measured with immunoSEQ multiplex PCR; TCRdb has only the in-frame clones, and not every one. Here the sample spans approximately 530,000 clones, about 96% being singletons. CDR1 and CDR2 (germline): SGHRS, YFSETQ. Trimming took 0 bases from V and 1 from J; bases not matched to a gene: 11. The CDR3 extends over 19 amino acids. This clonotype was obtained from a woman under 40 in good health. The chain joins TRBV5-1 to TRBJ2-2; 8 bases are shared with TRBD2. Specimen: naive CD4+ T cells sorted from blood. As to subset: CD45RA+ positively selected. The CDR3 DNA sequence: TGCGCCAGCAGCTTGGCCCTAGCGGGCCTCCCTGGGAACACCGGGGAGCTGTTTTTT. Protein: CASSLALAGLPGNTGELFF.